These 17 T cell receptor beta chains came from one sample sequenced in a study of cytomegalovirus exposure and HLA in healthy donors. This PCR relied on a set of 60 Vbeta primers and 13 Jbeta primers. Profiling relied on immunoSEQ multiplex PCR, and the TCRdb table lists in-frame clones only, not all of them. The sample yields about 150,000 clones, about four fifths seen once. The sample consisted of PBMCs. The source is a woman in her fifties or sixties in good health and CMV-seropositive.

The CDR3 sequence: CSARGQGHTEAFF. DNA for the CDR3: TGCAGCGCGAGAGGACAGGGGCACACTGAAGCTTTCTTT. The J gene is TRBJ1-1, the V gene TRBV29-1, with TRBD1 identical over 9 bases. Germline lookup yields CDR1 SQVTM and CDR2 ANQGSEA. V trimming: 7 bases; J trimming: 3 bases; junction bases outside the gene matches: 6. CDR3 size: 13 residues.

The V call is TRBV6-5, the J call TRBJ2-7; 8 bases fit TRBD1. This CDR3 is 14 amino acids long. The germline CDR1 and CDR2 sequences are MNHEY and SVGAGI. V lost 6 bases to trimming and J lost 5 bases; unmatched junction nucleotides: 9. The CDR3 coding sequence is TGTGCCAGCAGCCGACGGTTGACAGGGGACGAGCAGTACTTC. Its protein product is CASSRRLTGDEQYF.

The chain couples TRBV7-9 to TRBJ1-1; 10 bases line up with TRBD1. V shed 5 bases and J 5 bases; nucleotides not matched to a gene: 8. Germline assignment: CDR1 SEHNR and CDR2 FQNEAQ (reference sequence). The CDR3 has 15 residues. The CDR3 sequence is CASSPWTGGETEAFF. The CDR3 DNA is TGTGCCAGCAGCCCATGGACAGGGGGAGAGACTGAAGCTTTCTTT.

The chain couples TRBV5-1 to TRBJ2-5, with 10 bases fitting TRBD2. TRBJ2-7 explains the end of the DNA better; the J call may be wrong. CDR3 length: 15 amino acids. CDR1 is SGHRS and CDR2 is YFSETQ in the germline V gene. CDR3: CASSLFSGRANEQYF. In DNA form, the CDR3 reads TGCGCCAGCAGCTTGTTCAGCGGGAGGGCAAACGAGCAGTACTTC.

V is TRBV5-1 and J is TRBJ2-3; TRBD2 matches 7 bases. The CDR3 sequence is 17 residues long. CDR1 is SGHRS and CDR2 is YFSETQ in the germline V gene. J was trimmed by 0 bases and V by 4 bases; bases with no gene match: 11. For the CDR3, the DNA is TGCGCCAGCAGCCAAAGCGGGGACGGGACTAGCACAGATACGCAGTATTTT. Protein product: CASSQSGDGTSTDTQYF.

Regarding this clone: One end of the junction varies from germline; a read error may be responsible. The chain employs TRBV9 and TRBJ1-2, with TRBD1 as a possible D gene (6 bases). The germline V gene encodes CDR1 SGDLS and CDR2 YYNGEE. This CDR3 has 17 residues. The CDR3 DNA reads TGTGCCGGCAGCCCTCCCGCGGCGGGGGCGCGTACCTATGGCTACACCTTC. It encodes CAGSPPAAGARTYGYTF.

The rearrangement joins TRBV19 to TRBJ2-3; 10 nucleotides align to TRBD2. The germline gives CDR1 LNHDA, CDR2 SQIVND (reference sequence). This CDR3 is built from 16 residues. Trimming at V came to 3 bases and at J to 2 bases, leaving 5 bases not matched to a gene. The CDR3 loop reads CASSMQRGGATDTQYF. CDR3 DNA sequence: TGTGCCAGTAGTATGCAGCGGGGGGGAGCCACAGATACGCAGTATTTT.

Notes on this clone: Mismatch with germline at one junction end may stem from a read error. V gene TRBV7-9 combines with J gene TRBJ2-2, with D perhaps TRBD2 (6 bases). This CDR3 is built from 13 residues. The V gene's germline CDR1 is SEHNR and CDR2 FQNEAQ (reference sequence). The CDR3 reads CSSSFRELRELFF. DNA for the CDR3: TGTTCCAGCAGCTTTCGGGAGTTGAGGGAGCTGTTTTTT.

The chain is built from TRBV28 and TRBJ2-7, with D maybe TRBD2 (7 bases). CDR1 is MDHEN, CDR2 SYDVKM, per germline. The V end was cut by 7 bases, the J end by 7 bases, with 20 bases between. The CDR3 sequence is 14 residues long. The CDR3 sequence: CASNMGRGPGEQYF. The CDR3, as DNA: TGTGCCAGCAACATGGGGCGGGGGCCAGGTGAGCAGTACTTC.

The CDR3 sequence: CASSVIRDKWNEKLFF. The CDR3, as DNA: TGTGCCAGCAGCGTTATCCGGGATAAATGGAATGAAAAACTGTTTTTT. The gene calls are TRBV9 and TRBJ1-4, with unresolved D. The germline V gene encodes CDR1 SGDLS and CDR2 YYNGEE. CDR3 size: 16 residues. V lost 2 bases and J 5 bases, leaving 16 bases between the germline ends.

The chain links TRBV4-3 to TRBJ2-7; TRBD2 is a possible D gene (7 bases). Trimming pared 2 bases from V and 3 bases from J, leaving 17 bases between. The CDR3 spans 16 residues. Germline V gene data show CDR1 as LGHNA and CDR2 as YSLEER. Written as DNA, the CDR3 is TGCGCCAGCAGCCAATTTATTACGGGGGGCAACTACGAGCAGTACTTC. As protein: CASSQFITGGNYEQYF.

CDR3 nucleotide sequence: TGTGCCAGCAGCTTAGCGCCTCGGGGGGAGCCCCAGCATTTT. Its translation is CASSLAPRGEPQHF. V and J are TRBV7-2 and TRBJ1-5, with a tentative D call TRBD1 (5 bases). The CDR3 runs to 14 residues. V was clipped by 0 bases and J by 8 bases, with 11 bases between them. The germline V gene encodes CDR1 SGHTA and CDR2 FQGNSA.

The chain carries TRBV27 and TRBJ1-2, with 7 positions matching TRBD1. The V gene end was trimmed by 5 bases and the J gene end by 0 bases; junction bases not matched to a gene: 12. Per germline, CDR1 MNHEY and CDR2 SMNVEV (reference sequence). The CDR3 contains 17 residues. CDR3 region: CASSQTKTGTPNYGYTF. The CDR3 DNA reads as TGTGCCAGCAGTCAGACTAAGACAGGGACACCTAACTATGGCTACACCTTC.

This clone was seen just once. The chain has TRBV5-1 and TRBJ1-1, with a tentative D call TRBD1 (5 bases). Germline assignment: CDR1 SGHRS and CDR2 YFSETQ. V was cut by 0 bases and J by 6 bases, with 9 bases left in between. CDR3 length equals 13 residues. CDR3 in DNA: TGCGCCAGCAGCTTGGGGGGCGGGGCTGAAGCTTTCTTT. Encoded protein: CASSLGGGAEAFF.

This clone was observed once. This chain links TRBV6-1 with TRBJ1-5, with D possibly being TRBD1 (5 bases). V was cut by 6 bases and J by 0 bases, with 12 bases left in between. Germline V gene data show CDR1 as MNHNS and CDR2 as SASEGT. This CDR3 region has 15 residues. DNA of the CDR3: TGTGCCAGCAGGCAAACAGGAAATAGCAATCAGCCCCAGCATTTT. It specifies CASRQTGNSNQPQHF.

The J gene is TRBJ2-1, the V gene TRBV5-1; D perhaps matches TRBD1 (6 bases). The germline V gene has CDR1 SGHRS and CDR2 YFSETQ. V was cut by 0 bases and J by 8 bases, with 12 bases left in between. The CDR3 consists of 14 residues. The CDR3 nucleotides read TGCGCCAGCAGCTTGGAGCAGGGGTGGTATGAGCAGTTCTTC. Protein product: CASSLEQGWYEQFF.

V and J are TRBV7-2 and TRBJ2-5, with 9 positions matching TRBD1. The CDR3 is made up of 13 amino acids. Germline-derived CDR1 and CDR2 are SGHTA and FQGNSA. V lost 4 bases to trimming and J lost 9 bases; unmatched junction nucleotides: 6. CDR3 protein: CASSSGQGEAQYF. CDR3 nucleotide sequence: TGTGCCAGCAGCTCGGGACAGGGTGAGGCCCAGTACTTC.